These T cell receptor beta chains were read from a single sample in a study of identical twins. TCRdb reanalysed the 5' RACE reads using MiXCR and keeps one entry per CDR3 protein. The sample yields nearly 900,000 distinct CDR3 sequences, approximately 13% seen once. This sample was shared with a second study, whose subject was yellow fever vaccine responses in identical twins.

Sequencing was done on a sample of PBMCs. The source of these receptors is a woman in her late teens or twenties in good health. The CDR3 runs from the conserved cysteine through the conserved F or W. D genes are given only for firm matches. Not all rows give a size; the values are once, few, many and, for expanded clones, a class.

abundance	d_gene	j_gene	v_gene	CDR3nt	CDR3aa
many	.	TRBJ2-2	TRBV7-9	TGTGCCAGCACCGATCACCGGGAGCTGTTTTTT	CASTDHRELFF
.	.	TRBJ2-7	TRBV20-1	TGCAGTGCTAGAGGCACTACAGGTATCTCCTACGAGCAGTACTTC	CSARGTTGISYEQYF
few	TRBD1	TRBJ2-2	TRBV10-2	TGCGCCAGCGGAAGGACAGGGGACACCGGGGAGCTGTTTTTT	CASGRTGDTGELFF
few	.	TRBJ2-2	TRBV4-1	TGCGCCAGCAGCCAAGATCCAGGGAGTGTCGCCGGGGAGCTGTTTTTT	CASSQDPGSVAGELFF
many	TRBD1	TRBJ2-5	TRBV28	TGTGCCAGCAGTTTAGGGGACAGGACCCAAGAGACCCAGTACTTC	CASSLGDRTQETQYF
.	.	TRBJ1-1	TRBV7-2	TGTGCCAGCAGCTTAGAGAAGGTGAACACTGAAGCTTTCTTT	CASSLEKVNTEAFF
.	.	TRBJ2-1	TRBV20-1	TGCAGTGCTAGAGTACGGGAGCCGGGTGAGCAGTTCTTC	CSARVREPGEQFF
.	.	TRBJ2-1	TRBV5-1	TGCGCCAGCAGTCCGCCGAGGGGAGTGTTCTACAATGAGCAGTTCTTC	CASSPPRGVFYNEQFF
many	.	TRBJ2-3	TRBV5-1	TGCGCCAGCAGCTTGTTAAGGGGCGATCTCCACACAGATACGCAGTATTTT	CASSLLRGDLHTDTQYF
.	.	TRBJ1-5	TRBV4-1	TGCGCCAGCAGCCAAGAGGAACAGCCAAATCAGCCCCAGCATTTT	CASSQEEQPNQPQHF
many	TRBD1	TRBJ2-3	TRBV12-3/TRBV12-4	TGTGCCAGCAGTTTAAGACAGGGCGGGACAGATACGCAGTATTTT	CASSLRQGGTDTQYF
.	TRBD1	TRBJ1-5	TRBV20-1	TGCAGTGCCCCGGGACAGGGTCCCGGGCCCCAGCATTTT	CSAPGQGPGPQHF
.	.	TRBJ1-1	TRBV18	TGTGCCAGCTCACCACGTGGGGCGGGGAACACTGCAGCTTTCTTT	CASSPRGAGNTAAFF
.	.	TRBJ2-1	TRBV15	TGTGCCACCAGCAGAGAATGGGGGGCCGGAGGAATTGGTGAGCAGTTCTTC	CATSREWGAGGIGEQFF
few	TRBD1	TRBJ2-3	TRBV24-1	TGTGCCACCAGTGACACCGGGACAGACCTCCCGGGTACGCAGTATTTT	CATSDTGTDLPGTQYF
.	TRBD2	TRBJ2-4	TRBV3-1	TGTGCCAGCAGCCAGGCGACTAGCGGGACGGAGTACTTC	CASSQATSGTEYF
many	TRBD2	TRBJ2-1	TRBV5-1	TGCGCCAGCAGCTTGACTAGCGGGGGCTATGAGCAGTTCTTC	CASSLTSGGYEQFF